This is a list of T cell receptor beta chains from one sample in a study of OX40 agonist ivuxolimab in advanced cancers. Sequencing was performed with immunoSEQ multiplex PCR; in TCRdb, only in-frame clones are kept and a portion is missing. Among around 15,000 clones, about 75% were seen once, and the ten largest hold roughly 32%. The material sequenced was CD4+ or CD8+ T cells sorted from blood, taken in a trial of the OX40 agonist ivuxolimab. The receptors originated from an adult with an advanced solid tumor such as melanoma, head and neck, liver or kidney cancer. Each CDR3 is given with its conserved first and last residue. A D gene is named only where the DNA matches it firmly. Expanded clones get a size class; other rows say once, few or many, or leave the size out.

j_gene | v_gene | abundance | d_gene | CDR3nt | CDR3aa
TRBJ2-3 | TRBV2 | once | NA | TGTGCCAGCAGTAGGACTGAATACTTCACAGATACGCAGTATTTT | CASSRTEYFTDTQYF
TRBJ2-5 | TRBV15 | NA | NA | TGTGCCACCAGCAGACGGACTTTCGATGAGACCCAGTACTTC | CATSRRTFDETQYF
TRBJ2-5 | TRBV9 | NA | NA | TGTGCCAGCGCTTCGCCGGAGCGCCAAGAGACCCAGTACTTC | CASASPERQETQYF
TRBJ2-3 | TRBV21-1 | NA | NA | TGTGCCAGCAGCAAAGGGGTGGAGTATTTT | CASSKGVEYF
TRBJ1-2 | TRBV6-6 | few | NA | TGTGCCAGCAGTTACGTCAGGGTGGAGATAGGCTACACCTTC | CASSYVRVEIGYTF
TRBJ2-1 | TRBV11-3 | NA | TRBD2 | TGTGCCAGCAGCTTTTTTGGGGGAGGGATGGCCTACAATGAGCAGTTCTTC | CASSFFGGGMAYNEQFF
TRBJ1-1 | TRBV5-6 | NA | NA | TGTGCCAGCAGCTCTGACCTTCTGTGGACTGAAGCTTTCTTT | CASSSDLLWTEAFF
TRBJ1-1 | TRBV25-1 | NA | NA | TGTGCCAGCAAAAGGACAGACCCAAACACTGAAGCTTTCTTT | CASKRTDPNTEAFF
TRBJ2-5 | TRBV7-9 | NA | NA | TGTGCCAGCAGAGCCCGGTTCGGGGAGACCCAGTACTTC | CASRARFGETQYF
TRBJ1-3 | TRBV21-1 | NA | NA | TGTGCCAGCATGCCAACCCGAACCGCGAGCTCTGGAAACACCATATATTTT | CASMPTRTASSGNTIYF
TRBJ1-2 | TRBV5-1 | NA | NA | TGCGCCAGCAGCTTTGGGACACCAAGAGCTAACTATGGCTACACCTTC | CASSFGTPRANYGYTF
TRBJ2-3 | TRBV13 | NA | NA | TGTGCCAGCAGCGCCAGACAGGAGCTTAGAACAGATACGCAGTATTTT | CASSARQELRTDTQYF
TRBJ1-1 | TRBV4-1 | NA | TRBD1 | TGCGCCAGCAGGATGTTCGGACAGGCGAACACTGAAGCTTTCTTT | CASRMFGQANTEAFF
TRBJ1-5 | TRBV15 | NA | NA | TGTGCCACCAGCAGCAACGACGGGCCCAATCAGCCCCAGCATTTT | CATSSNDGPNQPQHF
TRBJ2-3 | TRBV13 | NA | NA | TGTGCCAGCAGCGACCCATTGGGGGGGGCCGGGGATACGCAGTATTTT | CASSDPLGGAGDTQYF
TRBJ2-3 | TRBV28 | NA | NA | TGTGCCAGCAGTTTGGGGGGACACGTCTACACAGATACGCAGTATTTT | CASSLGGHVYTDTQYF
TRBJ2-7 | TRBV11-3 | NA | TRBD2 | TGTGCCAGCAGCCCAGGACTAGCGGGACCCTACGAGCAGTACTTC | CASSPGLAGPYEQYF
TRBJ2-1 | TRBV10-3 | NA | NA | TGTGCCATCAGTGGGTCGCCGCGAGGGTCCTACAATGAGCAGTTCTTC | CAISGSPRGSYNEQFF
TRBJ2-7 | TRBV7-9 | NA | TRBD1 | TGTGCCAGCAGCTCAGCAGACCTGAACCGGGACAGGGGGCACTACGAGCAGTACTTC | CASSSADLNRDRGHYEQYF
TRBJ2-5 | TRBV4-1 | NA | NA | TGCGCCAGCAGCCTCTACGGGGATCCACAAGAGACCCAGTACTTC | CASSLYGDPQETQYF
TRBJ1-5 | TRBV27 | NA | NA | TGTGCCAGCAGTTTGCGGGGCGGAGGCAATCAGCCCCAGCATTTT | CASSLRGGGNQPQHF
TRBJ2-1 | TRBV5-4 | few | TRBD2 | TGTGCCAGCCGTCTAGCGGGACCCGCGAATGAGCAGTTCTTC | CASRLAGPANEQFF
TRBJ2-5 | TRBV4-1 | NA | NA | TGCGCCAGCAGCCACCAAGATCAAGAGACCCAGTACTTC | CASSHQDQETQYF
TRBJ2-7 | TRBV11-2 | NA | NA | TGTGCCAGCAGCTCGCGGGATCCATCCTACGAGCAGTACTTC | CASSSRDPSYEQYF
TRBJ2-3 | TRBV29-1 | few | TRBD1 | TGCAGCGGAGATCCCGGGACAGGGATCACAGATACGCAGTATTTT | CSGDPGTGITDTQYF
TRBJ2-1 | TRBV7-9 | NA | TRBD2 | TGTGCCAGCAGCCAAGAGCGTGAAACTAGCGGAGCCTACAATGAGCAGTTCTTC | CASSQERETSGAYNEQFF
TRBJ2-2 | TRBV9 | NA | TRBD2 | TGTGCCAGCAGCTCCGGGACTAGCGGCAACACCGGGGAGCTGTTTTTT | CASSSGTSGNTGELFF
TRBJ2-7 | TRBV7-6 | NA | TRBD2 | TGTGCCGTCAGCGGGAGGGCCGGTTACGAGCAGTACTTC | CAVSGRAGYEQYF
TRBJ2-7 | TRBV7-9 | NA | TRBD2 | TGTGCCAGCAGCCAGGGGGTCGCGGGAGGGACTGCCTACGAGCAGTACTTC | CASSQGVAGGTAYEQYF
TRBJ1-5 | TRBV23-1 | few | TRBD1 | TGCGCCAGCAGTTCGACAGGGGACTTCAGGGGGCCCCAGCATTTT | CASSSTGDFRGPQHF
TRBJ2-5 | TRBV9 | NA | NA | TGTGCCAGCAGCGCCAGCTCAGGGGTCCCCTCAGGAGAGACCCAGTACTTC | CASSASSGVPSGETQYF
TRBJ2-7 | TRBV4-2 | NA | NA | TGTGCCAGCAGCCAAGATGGCACCGGATACGAGCAGTACTTC | CASSQDGTGYEQYF
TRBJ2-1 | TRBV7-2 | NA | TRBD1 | TGTGCCAGCAGGGGGGGACAGGGTATCAACAATGAGCAGTTCTTC | CASRGGQGINNEQFF
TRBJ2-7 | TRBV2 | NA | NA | TGTGCCAGCAGTGAAGCTTGGGGGGAAGGGTACGAGCAGTACTTC | CASSEAWGEGYEQYF
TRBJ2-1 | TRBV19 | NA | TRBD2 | TGTGCCAGTAGTATGACTAGCGGGAGCTCCTACAATGAGCAGTTCTTC | CASSMTSGSSYNEQFF
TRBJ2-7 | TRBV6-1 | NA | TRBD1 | TGTGCCAGCAGTGCGCGACAGGGTCCCTACGAGCAGTACTTC | CASSARQGPYEQYF
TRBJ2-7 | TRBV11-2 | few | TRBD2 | TGTGCCAGCAGCTTAGTGTTGGGCCTAGCGGGACGCGGCTACGAGCAGTACTTC | CASSLVLGLAGRGYEQYF
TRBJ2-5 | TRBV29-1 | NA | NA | TGCAGCGTTATGGGTTGGGAGACCCAGTACTTC | CSVMGWETQYF
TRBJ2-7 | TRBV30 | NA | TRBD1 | TGTGCCTGGAGCTCGGGACAGTCATCCTACGAGCAGTACTTC | CAWSSGQSSYEQYF
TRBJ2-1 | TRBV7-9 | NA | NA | TGTGCCAGCAGGGGCTACAATGAGCAGTTCTTC | CASRGYNEQFF
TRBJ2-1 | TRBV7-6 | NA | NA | TGTGCCAGCAGCTACGCCTCAGGGGTCGTAATGATAAGTGAGCAGTTCTTC | CASSYASGVVMISEQFF
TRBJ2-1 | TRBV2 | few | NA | TGTGCCAGCAGGCCAGCCGGGGGAGCTTGGTTGGGCAATGAGCAGTTCTTC | CASRPAGGAWLGNEQFF
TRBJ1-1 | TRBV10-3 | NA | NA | TGTGCCATCAGTGACAGCGAGAACACTGAAGCTTTCTTT | CAISDSENTEAFF
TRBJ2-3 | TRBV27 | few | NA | TGTGCCAGCAGTCCCCTCGACGATACGCAGTATTTT | CASSPLDDTQYF
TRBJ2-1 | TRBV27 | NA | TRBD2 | TGTGCCAGCAGTCCCGGGTCGGCGGGGGTAAACAATGAGCAGTTCTTC | CASSPGSAGVNNEQFF
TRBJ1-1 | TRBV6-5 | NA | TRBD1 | TGTGCCAGCAGTTTCCACAGGGGGCGGACTGAAGCTTTCTTT | CASSFHRGRTEAFF
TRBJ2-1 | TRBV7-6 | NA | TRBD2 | TGTGCCAGCAGCTCCGGACTAGCGGGAGTGCTCAATGAGCAGTTCTTC | CASSSGLAGVLNEQFF
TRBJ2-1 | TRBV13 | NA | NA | TGTGCCAGCAGCTTAGCGGGGGAATACAATGAGCAGTTCTTC | CASSLAGEYNEQFF
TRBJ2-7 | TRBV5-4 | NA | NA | TGTGCCAGCAGCGCGGGACACCTAACCCTCAGCTACGAGCAGTACTTC | CASSAGHLTLSYEQYF
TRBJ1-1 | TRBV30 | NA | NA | TGTGCCTGGAGTCAAAGCAGGACGACTGAAGCTTTCTTT | CAWSQSRTTEAFF
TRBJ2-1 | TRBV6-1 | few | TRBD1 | TGTGCCAGCAACCCGGACAGGGAAGTAATCAATGAGCAGTTCTTC | CASNPDREVINEQFF
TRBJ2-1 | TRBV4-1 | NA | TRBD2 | TGCGCCAGCAGCCAAGTAGAGCGCGGACTAGCGGGAGATGAGCAGTTCTTC | CASSQVERGLAGDEQFF
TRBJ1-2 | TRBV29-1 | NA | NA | TGCAGCGTAGCGGGGAGGGATGGGGGCTACACCTTC | CSVAGRDGGYTF